This T cell receptor beta chain originates from a study of blood T cell repertoires in COVID-19. Study context: The United States, Italy and Spain supplied acute and convalescent COVID-19 samples.

Participant-given clinical history determined each cohort assignment. Donors of Cohort 3 who recovered were those that had two negative PCRs, clearance, or symptom resolution. Trimming removed 6 bases from V and 0 bases from J, with 18 bases in between. CDR1 is MDHEN and CDR2 is SYDVKM in the germline V gene. The CDR3 is 16 amino acids. Original data processing: It was from reference gene primer amplification that nucleated cell counts were estimated. TCRdb's table, derived via immunoSEQ multiplex PCR, lists solely in-frame clones and lacks some. The V and J calls and clone size are taken from that table; D and trimming were inferred from the DNA. The data show approximately 170,000 clones, 88% seen once.

This receptor was identified in a woman aged 18-29 years who had recovered from COVID-19. Input material: PBMCs or T cells enriched from blood (not recorded which). V and J are TRBV28 and TRBJ2-7; tentative D call: TRBD1 (6 bases). CDR3 sequence: CASRGPAGQRSYEQYF. The CDR3 bases are TGTGCCAGCAGGGGGCCGGCCGGACAGCGCTCCTACGAGCAGTACTTC.